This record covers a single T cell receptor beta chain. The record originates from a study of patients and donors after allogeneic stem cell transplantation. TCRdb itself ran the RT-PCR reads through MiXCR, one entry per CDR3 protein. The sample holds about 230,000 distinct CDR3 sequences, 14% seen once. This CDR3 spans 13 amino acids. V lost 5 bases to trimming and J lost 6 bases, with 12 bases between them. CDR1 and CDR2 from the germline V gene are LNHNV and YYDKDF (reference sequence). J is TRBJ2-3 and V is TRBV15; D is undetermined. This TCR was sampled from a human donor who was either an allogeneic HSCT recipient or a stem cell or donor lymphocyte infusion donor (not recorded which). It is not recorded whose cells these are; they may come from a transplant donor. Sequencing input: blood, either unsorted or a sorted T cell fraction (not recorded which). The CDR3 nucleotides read TGTGCCACCAGCCGCCAACCTGTGGATACGCAGTATTTT. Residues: CATSRQPVDTQYF.